There are a few counts of the clone carrying this T cell receptor (beta chain). All gene names here are mouse names. Read sequence stops 1 residue before the CDR3 end, and the germline J gene provides the missing end. The data derive from a study of tissue T cells after allogeneic stem cell transplantation. Assay used: immunoSEQ multiplex PCR; TCRdb lists only in-frame clones, some missing. Here the sample spans about 9,000 clones, approximately 47% being singletons. Germline loops: CDR1 FNHDT, CDR2 SITEND (reference sequence). This CDR3 is 12 amino acids long. Trimming took 5 bases from V and 6 from J, leaving 9 bases between them. The time point is: mouse harvest day 7 after allogeneic transplant. Tail vein injection delivered 10^7 T-cell-depleted bone marrow cells and 10^6 splenic CD5+ T cells.

This receptor was identified in a female BALB/c mouse given C57BL/6 T cells with graft-versus-host disease after an allogeneic hematopoietic cell transplant. The sequencing sample was made of gut tissue. This chain joins TRBV19 and TRBJ2-1; D may be TRBD1 (5 bases). The CDR3 bases that were read are TGTGCCAGCAGAGGGGAGCCTGCTGAGCAGTTC. Protein product: CASRGEPAEQF. From start to end, the CDR3 is CASRGEPAEQFF.